The 22 T cell receptor beta chains listed next were all sequenced from one sample in a study of cytomegalovirus exposure and HLA in healthy donors. Data came from immunoSEQ multiplex PCR; TCRdb stores just in-frame clones and leaves some out. Altogether tens of thousands of clones are present, just under 95% being singletons, with the ten largest covering around 1.5%. Source material: PBMCs. The receptors were gathered from a man aged 18 to 30 in good health and CMV-seropositive.

This clone is a singleton in its sample. The rearrangement joins TRBV2 to TRBJ1-5; D not certain. The CDR3 length is 14 residues. CDR1 is SNHLY, CDR2 FYNNEI, per germline. The V end was cut by 0 bases, the J end by 7 bases, with 10 bases between. CDR3 protein: CASSEAWARQPQHF. Written as DNA, the CDR3 is TGTGCCAGCAGTGAAGCGTGGGCCAGGCAGCCCCAGCATTTT.

Regarding this clone: The final CDR3 position lacks the conserved phenylalanine or tryptophan, pointing to a likely read error. The DNA is omitted, as the CDR3 cannot be located on it reliably, and the CDR3 follows TCRdb's listing. The CDR3 loop is CASSVEDRAQVC. The J gene is TRBJ2-7, the V gene TRBV9; the D segment call TRBD1 is taken from the table without a DNA check. The CDR3 contains 12 residues when both ends are counted. Per germline, CDR1 SGDLS and CDR2 YYNGEE.

V and J are TRBV4-1 and TRBJ2-6, with unresolved D. The CDR3 has 17 amino acids. CDR1 is MGHRA, CDR2 YSYEKL, per germline. Trimming removed 0 bases from V and 0 bases from J, with 9 bases in between. The CDR3 DNA reads as TGCGCCAGCAGCCAAGATGGCTCCCGCTCTGGGGCCAACGTCCTGACTTTC. Its translation: CASSQDGSRSGANVLTF.

This sequence joins TRBV5-1 and TRBJ2-7; TRBD1 aligns across 7 bases. With V trimmed by 8 bases and J by 0 bases, 5 bases remained unmatched. The germline V gene encodes CDR1 SGHRS and CDR2 YFSETQ. The CDR3 has 13 amino acids. Here the CDR3 DNA reads TGCGCCAGTGCCCGGGACAGCTCCTACGAGCAGTACTTC. Translated, it gives CASARDSSYEQYF.

This chain uses TRBV25-1 with TRBJ2-5; TRBD1 matches at 7 bases. The ends lost 6 bases at V and 3 bases at J; junction bases unmatched: 10. Germline CDR1 reads MGHDK; CDR2 reads SYGVNS. The CDR3 totals 15 residues. The CDR3 is CASRGGDSVEETQYF. CDR3 nucleotide sequence: TGTGCCAGCAGAGGTGGGGACAGTGTAGAAGAGACCCAGTACTTC.

This clone is a singleton in its sample. This sequence joins TRBV5-4 and TRBJ1-4; TRBD1 is a possible D gene (5 bases). There are 17 residues in the CDR3. The ends were cut back, 0 bases at V and 0 bases at J, with 12 bases in the middle. Germline lookup yields CDR1 SGHNT and CDR2 YYREEE (reference sequence). CDR3 loop: CASSLGGDGATNEKLFF. The DNA of the CDR3 is TGTGCCAGCAGCTTGGGCGGGGACGGGGCAACTAATGAAAAACTGTTTTTT. Combining the CDR3 with reference TRBV5-4 and TRBJ1-4 gives the whole variable domain ETGVTQSPTHLIKTRGQQVTLRCSSQSGHNTVSWYQQALGQGPQFIFQYYREEENGRGNFPPRFSGLQFPNYSSELNVNALELDDSALYLCASSLGGDGATNEKLFFGSGTQLSVL.

The chain joins TRBV4-1 to TRBJ2-1; TRBD2 matches 7 bases. This CDR3 spans 16 amino acids. The V and J ends lost 4 bases and 3 bases, in that order; junction bases with no gene match: 9. Germline V lookup: CDR1 MGHRA, CDR2 YSYEKL. The CDR3: CASSRQREGHYNEQFF. CDR3 nucleotides: TGCGCCAGCAGCCGACAGCGGGAAGGGCACTACAATGAGCAGTTCTTC.

This clone is judged medium-sized (0.01 to 0.1%). This sequence joins TRBV28 and TRBJ2-3; D is perhaps TRBD1 (7 bases). V was clipped by 1 base and J by 3 bases, with 14 bases between them. Germline CDR1 reads MDHEN; CDR2 reads SYDVKM. The CDR3 spans 16 residues. CDR3 DNA sequence: TGTGCCAGCAGTTTATTAGAGGGGGCGGGGACAGATACGCAGTATTTT. Translated: CASSLLEGAGTDTQYF.

The chain employs TRBV5-6 and TRBJ2-5; 8 bases are shared with TRBD2. The CDR3 extends over 15 amino acids. Germline assignment: CDR1 SGHDT and CDR2 YYEEEE. The V gene end was trimmed by 0 bases and the J gene end by 5 bases; junction bases not matched to a gene: 6. The DNA for the CDR3 is TGTGCCAGCAGCTTGGTGGCTAGCGGGCGGGAGACCCAGTACTTC. Protein product: CASSLVASGRETQYF.

The chain joins TRBV5-1 to TRBJ1-1; D is uncertain. CDR3 length: 14 amino acids. Trimming pared 2 bases from V and 1 base from J, leaving 9 bases between. From germline, CDR1 is SGHRS and CDR2 YFSETQ. CDR3 nucleotide sequence: TGCGCCAGCAGCTTCGGTCCTGGGAACACTGAAGCTTTCTTT. Residues: CASSFGPGNTEAFF.

The chain employs TRBV6-5 and TRBJ2-3; 8 bases agree with TRBD2. CDR1 and CDR2 from the germline V gene are MNHEY and SVGAGI. The length of the CDR3 is 16 residues. V lost 0 bases, J lost 7 bases, and 9 bases stayed unmatched. In DNA, the CDR3 is TGTGCCAGCAGTTACTCGACGCGGGGGGAGCTGAATACGCAGTATTTT. Protein sequence: CASSYSTRGELNTQYF.

The chain recombines TRBV12-5 with TRBJ1-1; weak D call: TRBD1 (5 bases). The V end lost 3 bases, the J end lost 1 base, and 15 bases lay between the germline ends. The CDR3 totals 16 residues. Per the germline V gene, CDR1 is LGHNT and CDR2 is FRNRAP. The DNA of the CDR3 is TGTGCTAGTGGTTTTGGAGTGGACACTTCGAACACTGAAGCTTTCTTT. As protein: CASGFGVDTSNTEAFF.

The chain joins TRBV7-3 to TRBJ2-2; 7 nucleotides agree with TRBD2. V shed 5 bases and J 8 bases; nucleotides not matched to a gene: 14. This CDR3 spans 16 amino acids. In germline, CDR1 is SGHTA, CDR2 FQGTGA. As DNA, the CDR3 is TGTGCCAGCAGCCCCTTGGCAGTTCTGGGAGGGGGGGAGCTGTTTTTT. The encoded protein is CASSPLAVLGGGELFF.

This chain joins TRBV10-3 and TRBJ1-5; 11 positions match TRBD1. The length of the CDR3 is 15 residues. V lost 2 bases, J lost 7 bases, and 4 bases stayed unmatched. CDR1 is ENHRY and CDR2 is SYGVKD in the germline V gene. The CDR3 bases are TGTGCCATCAGTGAGGGGACAGGGGGTTTACAGCCCCAGCATTTT. This gives the protein CAISEGTGGLQPQHF.

CDR3 protein: CASSHLTGGLRLGANVLTF. The CDR3 DNA sequence: TGTGCCAGCAGCCACCTGACAGGGGGCCTACGTCTTGGGGCCAACGTCCTGACTTTC. The rearrangement uses TRBV4-2 and TRBJ2-6, with TRBD1 matching 10 bases. Germline CDR1 LGHNA, CDR2 YNFKEQ. Losses at the gene ends were 3 bases for V and 3 bases for J; bases not matched to a gene: 11. The CDR3 loop spans 19 amino acids.

The chain uses TRBV19 and TRBJ2-3, with 8 bases lining up with TRBD1. Germline lookup yields CDR1 LNHDA and CDR2 SQIVND (reference sequence). After removal of 8 bases from V and 9 bases from J, the junction contained 10 bases not matched to a gene. This CDR3 has 13 residues. The CDR3 sequence: CASGRDRGTTQYF. The CDR3 region has the DNA TGTGCCAGTGGAAGAGACAGGGGCACAACGCAGTATTTT.

The genes are TRBV10-3 and TRBJ1-2; D gene unclear. Trimming pared 5 bases from V and 2 bases from J, leaving 12 bases between. Germline V gene lookup returns CDR1 ENHRY and CDR2 SYGVKD. This CDR3 is built from 14 residues. The CDR3 DNA is TGTGCCATCAGTTCCCGGACGGGGAACTATGGCTACACCTTC. This encodes CAISSRTGNYGYTF.

The chain is built from TRBV2 and TRBJ2-3, with TRBD2 matching over 13 bases. The V gene's germline CDR1 is SNHLY and CDR2 FYNNEI. This CDR3 is 16 amino acids long. After removal of 11 bases from V and 2 bases from J, the junction contained 10 bases not matched to a gene. The CDR3 DNA reads TGTGCCGGCCAGGGACTAGCGGGGTCCTACACAGATACGCAGTATTTT. Protein sequence: CAGQGLAGSYTDTQYF.

This clone came up a few times. The chain uses TRBV5-5 and TRBJ1-1, with D perhaps TRBD1 (5 bases). Germline values: CDR1 SGHKS, CDR2 YYEKEE (reference sequence). Deletions cut 0 bases from V and 5 bases from J, with 11 bases between. The CDR3 sequence is 14 residues long. The CDR3, as DNA: TGTGCCAGCAGCTTGGATCCAGGGTATACTGAAGCTTTCTTT. Amino acid sequence: CASSLDPGYTEAFF.

The chain links TRBV5-6 to TRBJ2-5, with TRBD2 matching 9 bases. V was pared by 0 bases and J by 6 bases, with 9 bases of the junction left unmatched. This CDR3 has 16 amino acids. Germline CDR1 reads SGHDT; CDR2 reads YYEEEE. The CDR3 is CASSLVSGGRAKTQYF. In nucleotides, the CDR3 is TGTGCCAGCAGCTTGGTTTCTGGCGGGAGGGCCAAGACCCAGTACTTC.

The rearrangement links TRBV5-4 to TRBJ1-1; D ambiguous. Germline CDR1 and CDR2: SGHNT and YYREEE (reference sequence). This CDR3 is built from 13 residues. Trimming took off 1 base at V and 1 base at J, with 5 bases between the two ends. Here the CDR3 reads CASSLWQNTEAFF. The DNA of the CDR3 is TGTGCCAGCAGCTTGTGGCAGAACACTGAAGCTTTCTTT. Variable domain in full (rest from reference TRBV5-4 and TRBJ1-1): ETGVTQSPTHLIKTRGQQVTLRCSSQSGHNTVSWYQQALGQGPQFIFQYYREEENGRGNFPPRFSGLQFPNYSSELNVNALELDDSALYLCASSLWQNTEAFFGQGTRLTVV.

This rearrangement joins TRBV28 to TRBJ2-2, with TRBD2 matching over 10 bases. The CDR3 is 14 amino acids. With 4 bases clipped from V and 6 bases from J, the junction kept 2 bases outside the gene matches. Germline CDR1 and CDR2: MDHEN and SYDVKM. Written as DNA, the CDR3 is TGTGCCAGCAGTTCTAGCGGGAGCGCCGGGGAGCTGTTTTTT. This sequence encodes CASSSSGSAGELFF. Using reference TRBV28 and TRBJ2-2 for the parts outside the CDR3, the full variable domain is DVKVTQSSRYLVKRTGEKVFLECVQDMDHENMFWYRQDPGLGLRLIYFSYDVKMKEKGDIPEGYSVSREKKERFSLILESASTNQTSMYLCASSSSGSAGELFFGEGSRLTVL.